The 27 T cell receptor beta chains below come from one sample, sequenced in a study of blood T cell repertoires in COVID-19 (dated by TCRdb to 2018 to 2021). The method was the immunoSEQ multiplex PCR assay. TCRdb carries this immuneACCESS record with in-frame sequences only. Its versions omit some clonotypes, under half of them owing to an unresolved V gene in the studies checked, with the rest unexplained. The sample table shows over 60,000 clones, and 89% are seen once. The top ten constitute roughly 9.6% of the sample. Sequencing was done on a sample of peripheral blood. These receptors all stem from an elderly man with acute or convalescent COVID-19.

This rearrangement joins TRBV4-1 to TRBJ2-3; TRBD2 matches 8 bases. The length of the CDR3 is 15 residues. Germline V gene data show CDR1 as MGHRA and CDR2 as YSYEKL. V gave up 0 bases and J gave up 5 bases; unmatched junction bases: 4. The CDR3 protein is CASSQDRRGVDTQYF. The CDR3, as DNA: TGCGCCAGCAGCCAAGATAGGCGGGGGGTAGATACGCAGTATTTT.

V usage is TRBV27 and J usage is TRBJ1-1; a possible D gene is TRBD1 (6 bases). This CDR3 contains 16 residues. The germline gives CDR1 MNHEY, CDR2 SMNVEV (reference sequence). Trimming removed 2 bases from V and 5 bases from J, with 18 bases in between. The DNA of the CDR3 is TGTGCCAGCAGTTTAGCATCCAGGGGAAGTCGGACTGAAGCTTTCTTT. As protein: CASSLASRGSRTEAFF.

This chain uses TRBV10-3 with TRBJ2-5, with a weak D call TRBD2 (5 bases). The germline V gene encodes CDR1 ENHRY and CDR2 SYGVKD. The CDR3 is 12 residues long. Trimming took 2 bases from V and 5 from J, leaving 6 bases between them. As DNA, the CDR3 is TGTGCCATCAGTGAGCCGGGGGAGACCCAGTACTTC. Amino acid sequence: CAISEPGETQYF.

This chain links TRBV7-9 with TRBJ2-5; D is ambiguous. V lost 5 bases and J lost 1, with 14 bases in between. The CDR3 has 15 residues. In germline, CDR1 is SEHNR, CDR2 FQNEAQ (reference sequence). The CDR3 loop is CASSVRPRRQETQYF. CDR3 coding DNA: TGTGCCAGCAGCGTCCGGCCGAGGCGCCAAGAGACCCAGTACTTC. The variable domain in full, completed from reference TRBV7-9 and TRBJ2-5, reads DTGVSQNPRHKITKRGQNVTFRCDPISEHNRLYWYRQTLGQGPEFLTYFQNEAQLEKSRLLSDRFSAERPKGSFSTLEIQRTEQGDSAMYLCASSVRPRRQETQYFGPGTRLLVL.

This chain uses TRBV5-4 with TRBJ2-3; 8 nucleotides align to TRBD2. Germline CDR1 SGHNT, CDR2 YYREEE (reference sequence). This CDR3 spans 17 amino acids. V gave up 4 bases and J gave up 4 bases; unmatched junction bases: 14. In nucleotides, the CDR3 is TGTGCCAGCAGCATCGGGAGGGGGGGTCGTGGGTCAGATACGCAGTATTTT. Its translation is CASSIGRGGRGSDTQYF.

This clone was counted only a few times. In DNA, the CDR3 is TGTGCCAGCGAAGGCCTCATGAGAGGCGGGGAGCTGTTTTTT. As protein: CASEGLMRGGELFF. The rearrangement links TRBV6-5 to TRBJ2-2; D gene ambiguous. Looked up from germline, CDR1 is MNHEY and CDR2 is SVGAGI. The CDR3 has 14 residues. V was cut by 8 bases and J by 7 bases, with 17 bases left in between.

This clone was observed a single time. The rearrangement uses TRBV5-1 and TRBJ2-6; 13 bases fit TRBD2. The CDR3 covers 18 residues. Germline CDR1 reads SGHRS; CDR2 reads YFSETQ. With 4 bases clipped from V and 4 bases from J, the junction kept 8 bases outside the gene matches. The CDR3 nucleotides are TGCGCCAGCAGCACCGGACTAGCGGGAGTCACCGGGGCCAACGTCCTGACTTTC. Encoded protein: CASSTGLAGVTGANVLTF.

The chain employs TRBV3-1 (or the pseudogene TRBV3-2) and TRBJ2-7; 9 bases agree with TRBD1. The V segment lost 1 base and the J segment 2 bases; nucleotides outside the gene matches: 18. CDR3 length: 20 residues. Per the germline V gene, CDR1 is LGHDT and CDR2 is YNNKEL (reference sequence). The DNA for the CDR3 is TGTGCCAGCAGCCAAGCCCCCGGGACAGGGTACCGGGACTTCCCCTACGAGCAGTACTTC. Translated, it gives CASSQAPGTGYRDFPYEQYF.

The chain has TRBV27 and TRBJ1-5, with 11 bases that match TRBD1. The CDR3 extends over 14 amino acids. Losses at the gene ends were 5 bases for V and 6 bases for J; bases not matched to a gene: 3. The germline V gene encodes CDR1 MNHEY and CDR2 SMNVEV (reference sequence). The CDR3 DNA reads TGTGCCAGCAGTCCCGGGACAGGGGGTCAGCCCCAGCATTTT. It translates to CASSPGTGGQPQHF.

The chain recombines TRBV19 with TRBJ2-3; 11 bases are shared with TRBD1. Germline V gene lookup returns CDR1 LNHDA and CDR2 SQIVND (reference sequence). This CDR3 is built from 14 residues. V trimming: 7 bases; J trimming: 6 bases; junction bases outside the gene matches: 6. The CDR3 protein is CASKRDRGSDTQYF. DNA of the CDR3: TGTGCCAGTAAAAGGGACAGGGGGTCTGATACGCAGTATTTT.

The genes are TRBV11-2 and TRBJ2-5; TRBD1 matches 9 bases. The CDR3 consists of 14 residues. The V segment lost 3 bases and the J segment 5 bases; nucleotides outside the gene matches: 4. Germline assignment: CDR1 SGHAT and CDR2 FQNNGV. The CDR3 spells CASSFTGTGETQYF. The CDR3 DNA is TGTGCCAGCAGCTTTACCGGGACAGGGGAGACCCAGTACTTC.

CDR3 in amino acids: CASSRTGEETQYF. Here the CDR3 DNA reads TGTGCCAGCAGCCGGACAGGGGAGGAGACCCAGTACTTC. The chain employs TRBV7-3 and TRBJ2-5; TRBD1 agrees at 9 bases. In germline, CDR1 is SGHTA, CDR2 FQGTGA. Losses at the gene ends were 5 bases for V and 5 bases for J; bases not matched to a gene: 3. This CDR3 region has 13 residues.

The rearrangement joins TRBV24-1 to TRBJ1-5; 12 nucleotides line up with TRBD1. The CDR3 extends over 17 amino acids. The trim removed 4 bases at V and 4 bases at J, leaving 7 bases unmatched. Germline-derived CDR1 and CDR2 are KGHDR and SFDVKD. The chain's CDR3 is CATSDSGTGGLNQPQHF. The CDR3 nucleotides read TGTGCCACCAGTGACTCCGGGACAGGGGGCTTAAATCAGCCCCAGCATTTT.

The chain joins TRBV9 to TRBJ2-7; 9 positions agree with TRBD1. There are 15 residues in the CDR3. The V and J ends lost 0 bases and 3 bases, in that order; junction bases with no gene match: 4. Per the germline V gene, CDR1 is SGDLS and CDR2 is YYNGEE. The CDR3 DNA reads TGTGCCAGCAGCGTAGATGACAGGGGGAACTACGAGCAGTACTTC. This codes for CASSVDDRGNYEQYF. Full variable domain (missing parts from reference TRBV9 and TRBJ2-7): DSGVTQTPKHLITATGQRVTLRCSPRSGDLSVYWYQQSLDQGLQFLIQYYNGEERAKGNILERFSAQQFPDLHSELNLSSLELGDSALYFCASSVDDRGNYEQYFGPGTRLTVT.

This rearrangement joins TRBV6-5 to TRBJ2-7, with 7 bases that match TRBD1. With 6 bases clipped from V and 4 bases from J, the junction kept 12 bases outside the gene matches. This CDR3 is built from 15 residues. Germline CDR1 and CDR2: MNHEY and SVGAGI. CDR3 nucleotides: TGTGCCAGCAGCCGTACCGGGACAGAACCTTACGAGCAGTACTTC. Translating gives CASSRTGTEPYEQYF.

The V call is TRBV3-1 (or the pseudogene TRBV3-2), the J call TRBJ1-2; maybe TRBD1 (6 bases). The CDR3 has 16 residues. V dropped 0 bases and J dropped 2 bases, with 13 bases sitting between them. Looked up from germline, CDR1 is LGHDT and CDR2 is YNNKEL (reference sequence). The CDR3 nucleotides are TGTGCCAGCAGCCAAGAGGTATTAGGACAGAACTATGGCTACACCTTC. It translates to CASSQEVLGQNYGYTF.

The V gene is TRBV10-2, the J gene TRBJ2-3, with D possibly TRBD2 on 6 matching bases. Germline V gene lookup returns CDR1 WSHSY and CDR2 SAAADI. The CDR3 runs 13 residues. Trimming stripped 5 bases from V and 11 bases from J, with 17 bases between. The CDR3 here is CASSPDWPEGQYF. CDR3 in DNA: TGCGCCAGCAGTCCCGACTGGCCGGAGGGGCAGTATTTT.

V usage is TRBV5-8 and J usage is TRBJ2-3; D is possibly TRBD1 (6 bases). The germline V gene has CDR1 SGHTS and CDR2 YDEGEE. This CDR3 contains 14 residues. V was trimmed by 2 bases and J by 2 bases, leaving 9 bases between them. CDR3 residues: CASSFGQITDTQYF. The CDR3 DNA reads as TGTGCCAGCAGCTTCGGACAGATCACAGATACGCAGTATTTT.

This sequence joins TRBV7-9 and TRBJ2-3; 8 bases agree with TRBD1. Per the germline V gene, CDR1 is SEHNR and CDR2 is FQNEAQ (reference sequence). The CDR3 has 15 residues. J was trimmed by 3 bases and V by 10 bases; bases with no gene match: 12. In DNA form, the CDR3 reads TGTGCCATCAGGGGGCCAGGGTATAGGACAGATACGCAGTATTTT. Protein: CAIRGPGYRTDTQYF. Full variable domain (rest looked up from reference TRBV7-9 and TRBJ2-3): DTGVSQNPRHKITKRGQNVTFRCDPISEHNRLYWYRQTLGQGPEFLTYFQNEAQLEKSRLLSDRFSAERPKGSFSTLEIQRTEQGDSAMYLCAIRGPGYRTDTQYFGPGTRLTVL.

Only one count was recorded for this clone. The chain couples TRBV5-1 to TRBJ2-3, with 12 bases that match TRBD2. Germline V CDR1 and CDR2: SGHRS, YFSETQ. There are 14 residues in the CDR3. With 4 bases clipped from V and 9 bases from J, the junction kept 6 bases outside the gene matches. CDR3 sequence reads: CASSGSGTSGTQYF. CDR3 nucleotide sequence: TGCGCCAGCAGCGGATCCGGGACTAGCGGGACGCAGTATTTT.

Here the CDR3 DNA reads TGTGCCAGCTCCCCCTCTCACGAGCAGTACTTC. The encoded protein is CASSPSHEQYF. The chain has TRBV18 and TRBJ2-7, with no clear D. The CDR3 consists of 11 residues. V was clipped by 6 bases and J by 5 bases, with 8 bases between them. CDR1 and CDR2 (germline): KGHSH, LQKENI.

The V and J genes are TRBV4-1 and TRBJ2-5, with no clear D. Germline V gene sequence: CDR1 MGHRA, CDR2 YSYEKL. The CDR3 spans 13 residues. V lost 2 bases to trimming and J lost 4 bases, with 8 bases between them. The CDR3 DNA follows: TGCGCCAGCAGCCAATGGCAGCGAGAGACCCAGTACTTC. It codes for CASSQWQRETQYF.

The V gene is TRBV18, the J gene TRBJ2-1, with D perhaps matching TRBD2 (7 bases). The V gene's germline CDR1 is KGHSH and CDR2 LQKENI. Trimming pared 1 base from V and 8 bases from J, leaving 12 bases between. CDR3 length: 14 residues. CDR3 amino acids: CASSPQGGRDEQFF. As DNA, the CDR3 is TGTGCCAGCTCACCACAGGGGGGGCGCGATGAGCAGTTCTTC. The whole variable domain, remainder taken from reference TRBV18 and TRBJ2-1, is NAGVMQNPRHLVRRRGQEARLRCSPMKGHSHVYWYRQLPEEGLKFMVYLQKENIIDESGMPKERFSAEFPKEGPSILRIQQVVRGDSAAYFCASSPQGGRDEQFFGPGTRLTVL.

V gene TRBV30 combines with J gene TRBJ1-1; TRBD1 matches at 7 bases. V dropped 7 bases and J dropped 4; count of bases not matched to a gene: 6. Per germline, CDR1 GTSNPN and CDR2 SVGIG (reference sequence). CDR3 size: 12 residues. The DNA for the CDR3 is TGTGCCTCAAACAGGGGTCGCACTGAAGCTTTCTTT. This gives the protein CASNRGRTEAFF.

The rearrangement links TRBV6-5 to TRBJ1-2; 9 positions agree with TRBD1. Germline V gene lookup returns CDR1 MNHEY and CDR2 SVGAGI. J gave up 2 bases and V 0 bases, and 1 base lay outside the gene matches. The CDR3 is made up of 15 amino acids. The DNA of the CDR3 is TGTGCCAGCAGTTACTCCGGGACAGGGAACTATGGCTACACCTTC. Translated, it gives CASSYSGTGNYGYTF.

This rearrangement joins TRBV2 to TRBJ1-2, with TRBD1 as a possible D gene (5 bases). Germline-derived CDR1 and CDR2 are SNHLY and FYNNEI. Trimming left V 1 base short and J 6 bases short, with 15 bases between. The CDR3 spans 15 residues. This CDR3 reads CASSEDWQGFHGYTF. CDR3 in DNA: TGTGCCAGCAGTGAAGATTGGCAGGGATTCCATGGCTACACCTTC.

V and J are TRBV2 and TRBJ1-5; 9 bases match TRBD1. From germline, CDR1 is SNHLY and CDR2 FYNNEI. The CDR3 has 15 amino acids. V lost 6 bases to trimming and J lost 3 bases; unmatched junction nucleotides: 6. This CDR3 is CASRVDRGNNQPQHF. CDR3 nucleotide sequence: TGTGCCAGCAGGGTTGACAGGGGGAACAATCAGCCCCAGCATTTT.